The clone carrying this T cell receptor (beta chain) has ten or more counts. Its target is not known. This entry comes from a study of T cells in Graves' hyperthyroidism and ophthalmopathy. General study points: For ophthalmopathy, model prediction preceded onset by a median about 6.4 months. Blood samples included most of the expanded thyroid clonotypes exceeding 0.001.

Uncontrolled infection, other autoimmune disease, pregnancy or lactation disqualified patients from enrolment. TCR beta CDR3 regions were amplified from RNA. Primed by the HTBI set, a first-round RT-PCR was run on the TCR CDR3. TCRdb fed the multiplex PCR reads into MiXCR, producing one record per CDR3 protein. The sample consists of around 300,000 distinct CDR3 sequences, roughly 15% of them appearing once. The V end lost 3 bases, the J end lost 3 bases, and 15 bases lay between the germline ends. Germline loops: CDR1 LGHDT, CDR2 YNNKEL (reference sequence). The CDR3 covers 15 residues. The sequencing input was blood. This receptor was obtained from a woman between 40 and 55 years old with Graves' hyperthyroidism. This chain uses TRBV3-1 with TRBJ2-7; weak D call: TRBD1 (5 bases). The CDR3 loop is CASSQHDPGFYEQYF. CDR3 DNA sequence: TGTGCCAGCAGCCAGCACGACCCAGGGTTCTACGAGCAGTACTTC.